The 28 T cell receptor beta chains given below trace back to one sample, sequenced in a study of T-cell reconstitution after alpha-beta-depleted transplantation in children. During its preparation, the TCRbeta library received unique molecular identifiers. MiXCR, applied by TCRdb to the PCR reads, yields one record per CDR3 protein. The data hold about 240,000 distinct CDR3 sequences, with over 20% observed a single time. Sequencing was performed on PBMCs, taken before TCRalphabeta/CD19-depleted stem cell transplant. The receptor source for this set is a girl aged 2 to 10 with Fanconi anemia, due to receive a stem cell transplant.

This clonotype occurred many times. The chain combines TRBV12-3 or TRBV12-4 with TRBJ1-2; D gene uncertain. Trimming took 3 bases from V and 2 from J, leaving 16 bases between them. The CDR3 has 16 amino acids. The CDR3 sequence: CASSFPPRGKNYGYTF. CDR3 nucleotide sequence: TGTGCCAGCAGTTTCCCCCCGCGAGGGAAGAACTATGGCTACACCTTC.

At least ten counts were recorded for this clonotype. The V and J genes are TRBV5-1 and TRBJ2-7; D may match TRBD1 or TRBD2 (7 bases each). Germline CDR1 reads SGHRS; CDR2 reads YFSETQ. V shed 3 bases and J shed 3 bases, with 16 bases lying between them. There are 15 residues in the CDR3. CDR3 nucleotide sequence: TGCGCCAGCAGCTCCCAGGGGGGGAGGCACTACGAGCAGTACTTC. Encoded protein: CASSSQGGRHYEQYF.

This clonotype was observed many times. CDR3 DNA sequence: TGTGCCAGCAGTTTACCGGGACAGGGCCTCAGACGTCGGCCCCAGCATTTT. It codes for CASSLPGQGLRRRPQHF. V gene TRBV12-3 or TRBV12-4 combines with J gene TRBJ1-5; 9 positions match TRBD1. CDR3 size: 17 residues. V shed 2 bases, J shed 9 bases, and the junction held 14 bases outside the gene matches.

The chain carries TRBV6-5 and TRBJ2-7; possibly TRBD1 for D (5 bases). V was clipped by 0 bases and J by 5 bases, with 5 bases between them. The CDR3 has 12 amino acids. Germline V gene lookup returns CDR1 MNHEY and CDR2 SVGAGI. CDR3 sequence reads: CASSYSGHEQYF. CDR3 bases: TGTGCCAGCAGTTACTCGGGGCACGAGCAGTACTTC.

The chain employs TRBV5-1 and TRBJ2-1; 8 bases are a match to TRBD1. The CDR3 consists of 16 residues. CDR1 is SGHRS and CDR2 is YFSETQ in the germline V gene. V was pared by 0 bases and J by 5 bases, with 7 bases of the junction left unmatched. This chain's CDR3 is CASSLGGTGQNNEQFF. CDR3 sequence (DNA): TGCGCCAGCAGCTTGGGAGGGACAGGACAAAACAATGAGCAGTTCTTC.

Of note for this clonotype: A junction boundary mismatches the germline segment, possibly from a read error. The CDR3 bases are TGTGCCAGCTCGCCACTAGGAGCAACTAATGAAAAACTGTTTTTT. Protein product: CASSPLGATNEKLFF. The gene calls are TRBV18 and TRBJ1-4, with D uncertain. This CDR3 has 15 amino acids. In germline, CDR1 is KGHSH, CDR2 LQKENI.

A few counts support this clonotype. V gene TRBV7-8 combines with J gene TRBJ2-1, with 9 bases matching TRBD1. Germline V gene data show CDR1 as SGHVS and CDR2 as FQNEAQ. J gave up 10 bases and V 5 bases, and 24 bases lay outside the gene matches. The CDR3 loop spans 19 amino acids. DNA of the CDR3: TGTGCCAGCAGCCTTATTGGATCCGGTGGACAGGGGTCTATATTAGAGCAGTTCTTC. Translation gives CASSLIGSGGQGSILEQFF.

A word on this clonotype: A much larger clone differs from this one at a single base, so this may be a read error. A read error is likely, as this CDR3 ends without the conserved phenylalanine or tryptophan. This rearrangement joins TRBV20-1 to TRBJ2-1, with D possibly TRBD2 on 5 matching bases. The CDR3 extends over 13 amino acids. V lost 6 bases and J 6 bases, leaving 15 bases between the germline ends. From germline, CDR1 is DFQATT and CDR2 SNEGSKA (reference sequence). CDR3 sequence: CSANFLAGNEQFC. The CDR3 DNA sequence: TGCAGTGCCAATTTTCTAGCAGGCAATGAGCAGTTCTGC.

The V call is TRBV5-1, the J call TRBJ1-5; D possibly corresponds to TRBD1 (6 bases). Trimming took 3 bases from V and 7 from J, leaving 11 bases between them. The CDR3 contains 13 residues. CDR1 SGHRS and CDR2 YFSETQ come from the germline V gene. CDR3 coding DNA: TGCGCCAGCAGCTCAGGGGACGGCCAGCCCCAGCATTTT. It translates to CASSSGDGQPQHF.

This clonotype came up a few times. The gene calls are TRBV20-1 and TRBJ2-7; 8 positions match TRBD1. Germline CDR1 is DFQATT and CDR2 is SNEGSKA (reference sequence). Trimming removed 7 bases from V and 4 bases from J; junction bases left unmatched: 9. The CDR3 sequence is 13 residues long. The DNA for the CDR3 is TGCAGTGTCCCGGACAGGGAAGTATACGAGCAGTACTTC. Translation gives CSVPDREVYEQYF.

The chain couples TRBV29-1 to TRBJ2-7; 9 bases map to TRBD2. V lost 5 bases to trimming and J lost 4 bases; unmatched junction nucleotides: 6. CDR1 and CDR2 (germline): SQVTM, ANQGSEA. The CDR3 totals 13 residues. The CDR3 DNA reads TGCAGCGTTTCAGGGACTAGCTCGTACGAGCAGTACTTC. This encodes CSVSGTSSYEQYF.

This clonotype appeared many times. V usage is TRBV28 and J usage is TRBJ1-1; no reliable D call. V was cut by 6 bases and J by 2 bases, with 7 bases left in between. Germline assignment: CDR1 MDHEN and CDR2 SYDVKM. There are 12 residues in the CDR3. Here the CDR3 DNA reads TGTGCCAGCAGCCGCGACAACACTGAAGCTTTCTTT. As protein: CASSRDNTEAFF.

This clonotype was recorded at least ten times. This sequence joins TRBV10-3 and TRBJ2-5; D remains ambiguous. Per germline, CDR1 ENHRY and CDR2 SYGVKD. Trimming removed 3 bases from V and 5 bases from J, with 19 bases in between. The CDR3 is made up of 16 amino acids. CDR3 residues: CAISDASYPLLETQYF. For the CDR3, the DNA is TGTGCCATCAGTGATGCGTCCTACCCCCTCTTGGAGACCCAGTACTTC.

This clonotype was seen many times. This chain connects TRBV5-5 to TRBJ1-3; 10 positions agree with TRBD1. CDR3 length equals 14 residues. V dropped 5 bases and J dropped 4; count of bases not matched to a gene: 3. Germline V lookup: CDR1 SGHKS, CDR2 YYEKEE (reference sequence). CDR3 DNA: TGTGCCAGCAGTGACAGGGGGCGAGGAAACACCATATATTTT. It yields the protein CASSDRGRGNTIYF.

The chain combines TRBV7-6 with TRBJ1-1, with unresolved D. Germline V gene lookup returns CDR1 SGHVS and CDR2 FNYEAQ. There are 16 residues in the CDR3. Deletions cut 1 base from V and 2 bases from J, with 14 bases between. The DNA for the CDR3 is TGTGCCAGCAGCTTAGGATATGGAGCACCTAACACTGAAGCTTTCTTT. Translation gives CASSLGYGAPNTEAFF.

This clonotype has at least ten counts. The V call is TRBV27, the J call TRBJ2-4; D not certain. The CDR3 runs to 14 residues. V lost 5 bases, J lost 8 bases, and 16 bases lay in between. Germline CDR1 and CDR2: MNHEY and SMNVEV (reference sequence). The CDR3 region has the DNA TGTGCCAGCAGTGTAGAAGCTGGCGCGTACATTCAGTACTTC. Its protein product is CASSVEAGAYIQYF.

The rearrangement joins TRBV12-3 or TRBV12-4 to TRBJ2-3; 9 bases match TRBD2. V was clipped by 7 bases and J by 7 bases; unmatched bases: 6. This CDR3 contains 13 residues. Written as DNA, the CDR3 is TGTGCCAGCAATAGCGGGAGTACGAATACGCAGTATTTT. Encoded protein: CASNSGSTNTQYF.

J is TRBJ2-5 and V is TRBV12-3 or TRBV12-4; TRBD2 is a possible D gene (5 bases). The CDR3 loop spans 16 amino acids. Trimming stripped 3 bases from V and 0 bases from J, with 14 bases between. The CDR3 DNA follows: TGTGCCAGCAGTTTTTTTAGGTGGGAGTACCAAGAGACCCAGTACTTC. This encodes CASSFFRWEYQETQYF.

The chain carries TRBV7-2 and TRBJ2-7; TRBD1 aligns across 7 bases. The CDR3 is made up of 14 amino acids. Germline V CDR1 and CDR2: SGHTA, FQGNSA. The V gene end was trimmed by 5 bases and the J gene end by 3 bases; junction bases not matched to a gene: 7. The CDR3 coding sequence is TGTGCCAGCAGCATCCAAGGGGACAGCTACGAGCAGTACTTC. Translated: CASSIQGDSYEQYF.

V is TRBV5-1 and J is TRBJ1-2; D is undetermined. This CDR3 region has 16 residues. Looked up from germline, CDR1 is SGHRS and CDR2 is YFSETQ. With 2 bases removed from V and 6 bases from J, the gap between germline ends came to 20 bases. The DNA of the CDR3 is TGCGCCAGCAGCTTTTCCGGGTCGCTCAACCTCCATGGCTACACCTTC. Translated: CASSFSGSLNLHGYTF.

This clonotype was counted many times. The chain links TRBV20-1 to TRBJ2-1; 9 bases align to TRBD2. The CDR3 contains 17 residues. The germline CDR1 and CDR2 sequences are DFQATT and SNEGSKA (reference sequence). V gave up 6 bases and J gave up 6 bases; unmatched junction bases: 18. CDR3 residues: CSARPLAGTRLINEQFF. In DNA, the CDR3 is TGCAGTGCCCGACCCCTAGCGGGGACTAGATTAATCAATGAGCAGTTCTTC.

The V and J genes are TRBV7-2 and TRBJ2-5; 9 bases fit TRBD1. This CDR3 has 15 amino acids. After removal of 1 base from V and 4 bases from J, the junction contained 4 bases not matched to a gene. Germline CDR1 and CDR2: SGHTA and FQGNSA. The CDR3 nucleotides read TGTGCCAGCAGCTTAGGCCGGGACAGGGCAGAGACCCAGTACTTC. Translated: CASSLGRDRAETQYF.

The chain combines TRBV18 with TRBJ2-7; perhaps D is TRBD1 or TRBD2 (5 bases each). There are 14 residues in the CDR3. Trimming shortened V by 4 bases and J by 3 bases, and 13 bases separated the two germline ends. Germline V lookup: CDR1 KGHSH, CDR2 LQKENI. CDR3 in amino acids: CASSRDGSVYEQYF. CDR3 in DNA: TGTGCCAGCTCACGGGACGGGTCTGTCTACGAGCAGTACTTC.

The chain couples TRBV11-2 to TRBJ2-7; 8 positions agree with TRBD1. The trim removed 4 bases at V and 2 bases at J, leaving 4 bases unmatched. Looked up from germline, CDR1 is SGHAT and CDR2 is FQNNGV. This CDR3 comprises 14 residues. The CDR3 nucleotides are TGTGCCAGCAGCTCCCGGGACAGGACCTACGAGCAGTACTTC. Protein sequence: CASSSRDRTYEQYF.

This clonotype was recorded at least ten times. The chain recombines TRBV7-3 with TRBJ2-5; 7 nucleotides align to TRBD2. J was trimmed by 1 base and V by 1 base; bases with no gene match: 3. This CDR3 comprises 15 residues. From germline, CDR1 is SGHTA and CDR2 FQGTGA. CDR3 protein: CASSLNGGIQETQYF. Here the CDR3 DNA reads TGTGCCAGCAGCTTAAACGGGGGGATCCAAGAGACCCAGTACTTC.

The V gene is TRBV29-1, the J gene TRBJ2-1; 10 nucleotides align to TRBD1. The CDR3 contains 12 residues. Trimming took 8 bases from V and 6 from J; bases not matched to a gene: 4. Germline V gives CDR1 SQVTM, CDR2 ANQGSEA. This CDR3 is CSCRTGGNEQFF. CDR3 in DNA: TGCAGCTGTAGGACAGGGGGCAATGAGCAGTTCTTC.

V is TRBV7-3 and J is TRBJ2-5; 7 positions match TRBD2. The CDR3 length is 13 residues. Germline-derived CDR1 and CDR2 are SGHTA and FQGTGA. Losses at the gene ends were 4 bases for V and 5 bases for J; bases not matched to a gene: 4. CDR3 nucleotide sequence: TGTGCCAGCAGCTCGACTAGCTTGGAGACCCAGTACTTC. Its translation: CASSSTSLETQYF. The full variable domain, in which reference TRBV7-3 and TRBJ2-5 provide the parts outside the CDR3, is GAGVSQTPSNKVTEKGKYVELRCDPISGHTALYWYRQSLGQGPEFLIYFQGTGAADDSGLPNDRFFAVRPEGSVSTLKIQRTERGDSAVYLCASSSTSLETQYFGPGTRLLVL.

This clonotype was counted between two and nine times. This chain connects TRBV28 to TRBJ2-1; TRBD2 agrees at 8 bases. CDR3 length: 15 residues. V was pared by 3 bases and J by 13 bases, with 14 bases of the junction left unmatched. Germline V CDR1 and CDR2: MDHEN, SYDVKM. DNA of the CDR3: TGTGCCAGCAGTTTTAAAAGCGGGAGTCACCGGGTCCAGTTCTTC. Translated: CASSFKSGSHRVQFF.